The present entry profiles one T cell receptor (beta chain) with its context. V shed 3 bases and J shed 3 bases, with 6 bases lying between them. The CDR3 length is 13 residues. The germline V gene encodes CDR1 LNHDA and CDR2 SQIVND (reference sequence). This entry is derived from a study of cytomegalovirus exposure and HLA in healthy donors. Method: immunoSEQ multiplex PCR; TCRdb's copy keeps in-frame clones and lacks some. The table shows under 150,000 clones, with less than 90% occurring only once. The J gene is TRBJ2-1, the V gene TRBV19; D gene uncertain. Sequencing was done on a sample of PBMCs. This TCR was recovered from a man aged 18-30 years in good health and CMV-seronegative. The CDR3, as DNA: TGTGCCAGTAGTATCCCTATCTACAATGAGCAGTTCTTC. Translating gives CASSIPIYNEQFF.